Given below is one T cell receptor beta chain in context. Its antigen remains unidentified. A read error may produce the germline difference seen at one junction end. CDR1 PRHDT and CDR2 FYEKMQ come from the germline V gene (reference sequence). The length of the CDR3 is 11 residues. This entry comes from a study of post-analysis software for immune sequencing data. Study conclusions and caveats: Compared with controls, patients showed significantly lower normalized Chao1 diversity. A few TRBV segments appeared more often in patients than in controls, and TRBV5-6, TRBV5-1 and TRBV20-1 were among these.

The TCR beta cDNA libraries contained unique molecular identifiers. TCRdb itself ran the PCR reads through MiXCR, one entry per CDR3 protein. The sample has 650,000 to 900,000 distinct CDR3 sequences; more than 45% are singletons. The chain carries TRBV13 and TRBJ2-7; D call uncertain. The sequence was obtained from a girl aged 5-17 years with multiple sclerosis. Sequencing was carried out using blood. CDR3 nucleotide sequence: TGTACCAGTTCTACCCTTTACGAGCAGTACTTC. Its protein is CTSSTLYEQYF.